A selection of T cell receptor beta chains follows, all from one sample in a study of PD-1 blockade in mismatch repair-deficient tumors. The repertoire was sequenced with immunoSEQ multiplex PCR; TCRdb's copy has only in-frame clones and lacks some. The sample holds tens of thousands of clones, around 73% seen once. The source material was peripheral blood, sampled 2 weeks after starting pembrolizumab. The origin of the receptors is an adult with mismatch repair-deficient cancer. Both conserved end residues are part of each CDR3. D genes are given only for firm matches. The listing skips clone size in some rows; elsewhere it reads once, few, many or a size class.

d_gene	j_gene	v_gene	abundance	CDR3nt	CDR3aa
.	TRBJ1-2	TRBV6-6	.	TGTGCCAGCAGTGTCAAATATGGCTACACCTTC	CASSVKYGYTF
.	TRBJ2-2	TRBV5-6	.	TGTGCCAGCAGCTTACAGGGTACAGGGGAGCTGTTTTTT	CASSLQGTGELFF
TRBD2	TRBJ2-2	TRBV9	.	TGTGCCAGCAGCGTGCGTAGCGGGAGTTCCGCCGGGGAGCTGTTTTTT	CASSVRSGSSAGELFF
.	TRBJ2-5	TRBV6-6	once	TGTGCCAGCAGAGCCGACAGTTCGGGGACCCAGTACTTC	CASRADSSGTQYF
.	TRBJ2-1	TRBV14	.	TGTGCCAGCAGCCTTTTTAGTAAGGGCGTGGAGCAGTTCTTC	CASSLFSKGVEQFF
.	TRBJ1-5	TRBV25-1	.	TGTGCCAGCAGTGACGGGGGACAGCCCCAGCATTTT	CASSDGGQPQHF
TRBD1	TRBJ1-4	TRBV7-6	.	TGTGCCAGCAGCTCAACACAGACAGGGAGGAGGAAGACTAATGAAAAACTGTTTTTT	CASSSTQTGRRKTNEKLFF
.	TRBJ1-1	TRBV7-3	.	TGTGCCAGCAGCCCGCATGTTATGAACACTGAAGCTTTCTTT	CASSPHVMNTEAFF
.	TRBJ2-7	TRBV19	.	TGTGCCAGTAGTATAGGTCAGGGTGACAACGAGCAGTACTTC	CASSIGQGDNEQYF
.	TRBJ1-4	TRBV2	.	TGTGCCAGCAGTGAACGCCAGGGCCTTAGTAATGAAAAACTGTTTTTT	CASSERQGLSNEKLFF
.	TRBJ2-3	TRBV6-5	.	TGTGCCAGCTACTACCCCTCAAAGGGGACAGATACGCAGTATTTT	CASYYPSKGTDTQYF
TRBD2	TRBJ2-1	TRBV7-9	.	TGTGCCAGCAGCTTAGCGATAGCGGGAGATCTTGAGCAGTTCTTC	CASSLAIAGDLEQFF
.	TRBJ1-1	TRBV11-1	.	TGTGCCAGCAGTTCCGGGTGGGCCACTGAAGCTTTCTTT	CASSSGWATEAFF